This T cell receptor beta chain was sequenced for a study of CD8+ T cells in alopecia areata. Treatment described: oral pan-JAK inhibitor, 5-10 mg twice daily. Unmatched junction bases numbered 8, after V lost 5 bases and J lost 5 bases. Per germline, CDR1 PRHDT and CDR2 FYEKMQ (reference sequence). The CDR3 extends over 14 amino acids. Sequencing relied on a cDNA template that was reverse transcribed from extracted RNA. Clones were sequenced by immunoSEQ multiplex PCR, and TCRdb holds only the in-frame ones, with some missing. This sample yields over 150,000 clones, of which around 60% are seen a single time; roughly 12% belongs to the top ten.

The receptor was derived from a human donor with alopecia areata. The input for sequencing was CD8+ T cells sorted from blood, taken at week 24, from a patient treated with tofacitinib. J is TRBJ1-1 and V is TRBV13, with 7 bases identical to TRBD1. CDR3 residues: CASSEGTAGTEAFF. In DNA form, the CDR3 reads TGTGCCAGCAGCGAAGGGACAGCGGGGACTGAAGCTTTCTTT.